The subject of this entry is one T cell receptor (beta chain). This CDR3 has 12 amino acids. The germline gives CDR1 KGHDR, CDR2 SFDVKD. V was trimmed by 1 base and J by 3 bases, leaving 2 bases between them. This entry is derived from a study of blood T cell repertoires in COVID-19. The wider study: Researchers got acute and convalescent COVID-19 samples from the United States, Italy and Spain. PBMCs, B-cell-depleted T cells, or T cells were the source of the cDNA or gDNA that made up the material.

Per the study methods: Using reference gene primer amplification, nucleated cell counts were estimated. Libraries were prepared by immunoSEQ multiplex PCR; TCRdb keeps only in-frame clonotypes and omits some of them. From that table come the V and J calls and clone size; the DNA was used to work out D and trimming. The sample holds roughly 300,000 clones; more than 70% are singletons and the top ten take approximately 7.8%. The sample taken for sequencing was peripheral blood. This chain uses TRBV24-1 with TRBJ2-5; D unresolved. This TCR came from a woman aged 45-60 years who had recovered from COVID-19. The CDR3 sequence is CATSDFKETQYF. The CDR3 region has the DNA TGTGCCACCAGTGATTTCAAAGAGACCCAGTACTTC.